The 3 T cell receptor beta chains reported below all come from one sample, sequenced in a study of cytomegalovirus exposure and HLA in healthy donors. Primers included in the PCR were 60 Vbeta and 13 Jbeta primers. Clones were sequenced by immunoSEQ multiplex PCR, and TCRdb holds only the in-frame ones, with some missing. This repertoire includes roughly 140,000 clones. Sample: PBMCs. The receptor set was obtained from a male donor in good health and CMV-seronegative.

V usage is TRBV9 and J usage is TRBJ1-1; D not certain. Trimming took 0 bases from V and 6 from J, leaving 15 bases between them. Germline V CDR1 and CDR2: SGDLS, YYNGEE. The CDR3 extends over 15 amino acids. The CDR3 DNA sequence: TGTGCCAGCAGCGTAGGCATCGGCGGGGAGGCTGAAGCTTTCTTT. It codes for CASSVGIGGEAEAFF.

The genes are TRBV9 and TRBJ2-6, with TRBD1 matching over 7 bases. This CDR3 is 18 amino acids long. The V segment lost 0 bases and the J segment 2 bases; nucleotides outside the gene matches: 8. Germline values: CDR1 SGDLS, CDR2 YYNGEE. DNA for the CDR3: TGTGCCAGCAGCGTAGTGGACCTTGACAGGGCTGGGGCCAACGTCCTGACTTTC. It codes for CASSVVDLDRAGANVLTF. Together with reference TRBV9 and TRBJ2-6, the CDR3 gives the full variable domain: DSGVTQTPKHLITATGQRVTLRCSPRSGDLSVYWYQQSLDQGLQFLIQYYNGEERAKGNILERFSAQQFPDLHSELNLSSLELGDSALYFCASSVVDLDRAGANVLTFGAGSRLTVL.

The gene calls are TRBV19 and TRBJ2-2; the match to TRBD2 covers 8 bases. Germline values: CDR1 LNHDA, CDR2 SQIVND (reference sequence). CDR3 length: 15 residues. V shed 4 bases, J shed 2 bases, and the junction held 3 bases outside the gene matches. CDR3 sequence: CASSNGRANTGELFF. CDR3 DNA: TGTGCCAGTAGTAACGGGAGGGCCAACACCGGGGAGCTGTTTTTT.